This paragraph reports one T cell receptor (beta chain). The data were taken from a study of T cells after somatic rescue of genetic block. Germline CDR1 reads MNHEY; CDR2 reads SMNVEV (reference sequence). The ends lost 7 bases at V and 4 bases at J; junction bases unmatched: 6. The CDR3 runs 14 residues. Sequenced by immunoSEQ multiplex PCR; TCRdb stores in-frame clones only, minus some. Of roughly 58,000 clones listed, 95% to 96% are singletons. The chain has TRBV27 and TRBJ1-4, with 7 bases fitting TRBD1. This clonotype was obtained from a child in the first two years of life. The sample consisted of peripheral blood mononuclear cells (PBMCs). The CDR3 loop is CASTIDRVNEKLFF. DNA of the CDR3: TGTGCCAGCACTATAGACAGGGTTAATGAAAAACTGTTTTTT.